Below, one T cell receptor (beta chain) is given with its context. In terms of age and location, participants ranged from roughly 18 to 95 years and lived in approximately 26 US areas. The entry originates in a study of blood T cell repertoires in COVID-19. Trimming at V came to 6 bases and at J to 2 bases, leaving 3 bases not matched to a gene. Germline CDR1 and CDR2: SNHLY and FYNNEI. This CDR3 is 15 amino acids long. As handled by the study authors: Amplifying reference gene primers gave estimates of nucleated cell counts. Assay: immunoSEQ multiplex PCR; the TCRdb copy retains only in-frame clones and omits some. The V and J calls and clone size come from that table; D and trimming were worked out from the DNA. Among approximately 180,000 clones listed, 89% were seen once.

The rearrangement joins TRBV2 to TRBJ1-5, with 11 bases identical to TRBD1. The source material was PBMCs or T cells enriched from blood (not recorded which). This clonotype was obtained from a woman aged 40 to 50 with acute COVID-19. In DNA form, the CDR3 reads TGTGCCAGCAGGGGACAGGGGGTTGGCAATCAGCCCCAGCATTTT. Translated, it gives CASRGQGVGNQPQHF.